A single sample is the source of the 28 T cell receptor beta chains below, sequenced in a study of beta chain features in type 1 diabetes. Expressed TCRB transcripts were sequenced after all isolated RNA was converted to cDNA. Only in-frame clones appear in the TCRdb table, and some are missing; sequencing was by immunoSEQ multiplex PCR. This table has 250,000 to 300,000 clones, about 7.8% appearing once. Specimen: central memory CD4+ T cells from blood. All receptors derive from a woman under 30 in good health.

The chain combines TRBV7-9 with TRBJ2-7, with 8 positions matching TRBD2. CDR1 and CDR2 from the germline V gene are SEHNR and FQNEAQ (reference sequence). The CDR3 runs to 15 residues. V lost 4 bases, J lost 3 bases, and 8 bases stayed unmatched. The CDR3 nucleotides are TGTGCCAGCAGCTCCTTAGTAGCGGGGCTCTACGAGCAGTACTTC. Amino acid sequence: CASSSLVAGLYEQYF. Full variable domain (outside the CDR3, taken from reference TRBV7-9 and TRBJ2-7): DTGVSQNPRHKITKRGQNVTFRCDPISEHNRLYWYRQTLGQGPEFLTYFQNEAQLEKSRLLSDRFSAERPKGSFSTLEIQRTEQGDSAMYLCASSSLVAGLYEQYFGPGTRLTVT.

This clone appeared a few times. The CDR3 here is CASSVRKGQTYEQYV. CDR3 nucleotides: TGTGCCAGCAGCGTGAGAAAGGGACAGACCTACGAGCAGTACGTC. The genes are TRBV9 and TRBJ2-7, with 7 bases aligning to TRBD1. The CDR3 totals 15 residues. CDR1 is SGDLS, CDR2 YYNGEE, per germline. V was pared by 2 bases and J by 2 bases, with 7 bases of the junction left unmatched.

This clone came up a few times. The CDR3 spells CASSFRGVGVRTQETQYF. The CDR3 nucleotides are TGTGCCAGCAGCTTTAGAGGTGTCGGGGTACGGACCCAAGAGACCCAGTACTTC. The chain has TRBV7-2 and TRBJ2-5; D is possibly TRBD2 (5 bases). CDR3 length: 18 residues. Germline V gene data show CDR1 as SGHTA and CDR2 as FQGNSA. V dropped 3 bases and J dropped 1 base, with 21 bases sitting between them.

This chain uses TRBV4-1 with TRBJ2-5; TRBD2 matches 7 bases. Germline CDR1 reads MGHRA; CDR2 reads YSYEKL. The CDR3 is 16 residues long. V shed 0 bases and J 5 bases; nucleotides not matched to a gene: 9. The DNA of the CDR3 is TGCGCCAGCAGCCAAGAACCCCAGCGGGGATATGAGACCCAGTACTTC. Encoded protein: CASSQEPQRGYETQYF.

This clone showed up just a few times. The rearrangement links TRBV7-2 to TRBJ2-7; 7 bases are shared with TRBD1. J lost 0 bases, V lost 6 bases, and 5 bases had no gene match. The CDR3 runs to 14 residues. The germline gives CDR1 SGHTA, CDR2 FQGNSA. The CDR3 protein is CASSSRDSSYEQYF. DNA of the CDR3: TGTGCCAGCAGTTCCCGGGACAGCTCCTACGAGCAGTACTTC. The full variable domain, its missing parts supplied by reference TRBV7-2 and TRBJ2-7, is GAGVSQSPSNKVTEKGKDVELRCDPISGHTALYWYRQSLGQGLEFLIYFQGNSAPDKSGLPSDRFSAERTGGSVSTLTIQRTQQEDSAVYLCASSSRDSSYEQYFGPGTRLTVT.

V gene TRBV7-3 combines with J gene TRBJ1-6, with D maybe TRBD1 (5 bases). Trimming cost V 5 bases and J 0 bases, with 14 bases left between them. The CDR3 totals 17 residues. The germline CDR1 and CDR2 sequences are SGHTA and FQGTGA. The CDR3 DNA reads as TGTGCCAGCAGCGGTACGGACAAGAGCTCCTATAATTCACCCCTCCACTTT. It translates to CASSGTDKSSYNSPLHF.

The CDR3 bases are TGTGCCAGCAGCGTCCAGGGTTCGCGGGAGCAGTACGTC. Its protein is CASSVQGSREQYV. The rearrangement links TRBV11-2 to TRBJ2-7; possibly TRBD1 for D (5 bases). This CDR3 is 13 amino acids long. The ends were cut back, 5 bases at V and 7 bases at J, with 15 bases in the middle. Germline values: CDR1 SGHAT, CDR2 FQNNGV.

The CDR3 DNA sequence: TGTGCCAGCAGTGGCCGGGCTAACCAAGAGACCCAGTACTTC. Translation gives CASSGRANQETQYF. The rearrangement uses TRBV2 and TRBJ2-5; D is unclear. The CDR3 consists of 14 residues. Trimming took 4 bases from V and 0 from J, leaving 9 bases between them. Germline values: CDR1 SNHLY, CDR2 FYNNEI.

The chain uses TRBV6-6 and TRBJ2-7, with a tentative D call TRBD2 (5 bases). The length of the CDR3 is 14 residues. Trimming pared 6 bases from V and 0 bases from J, leaving 12 bases between. Looked up from germline, CDR1 is MNHNY and CDR2 is SVGAGI (reference sequence). The CDR3 loop reads CASRRTASSYEQYF. The CDR3 nucleotides are TGTGCCAGCAGAAGGACTGCAAGCTCCTACGAGCAGTACTTC.

The genes are TRBV5-1 and TRBJ2-7; D not certain. Germline lookup yields CDR1 SGHRS and CDR2 YFSETQ. The CDR3 sequence is 14 residues long. V was cut by 0 bases and J by 0 bases, with 7 bases left in between. The chain's CDR3 is CASSLAPPSYEQYF. CDR3 nucleotide sequence: TGCGCCAGCAGCTTGGCGCCTCCCTCCTACGAGCAGTACTTC. Drawing the rest from reference TRBV5-1 and TRBJ2-7, the complete variable domain is KAGVTQTPRYLIKTRGQQVTLSCSPISGHRSVSWYQQTPGQGLQFLFEYFSETQRNKGNFPGRFSGRQFSNSRSEMNVSTLELGDSALYLCASSLAPPSYEQYFGPGTRLTVT.

CDR3 amino acids: CASSSLRDVGRRAFF. The CDR3 nucleotides are TGTGCCAGCAGTTCCCTCCGGGACGTAGGTCGGCGAGCTTTCTTT. The chain combines TRBV6-5 with TRBJ1-1; a weak D match, TRBD1 (5 bases). Trimming took off 4 bases at V and 10 bases at J, with 22 bases between the two ends. The germline CDR1 and CDR2 sequences are MNHEY and SVGAGI. This CDR3 spans 15 amino acids.

A few counts support this clone. The chain uses TRBV9 and TRBJ2-4; D uncertain. Deletions cut 7 bases from V and 0 bases from J, with 14 bases between. This CDR3 is built from 15 residues. Germline assignment: CDR1 SGDLS and CDR2 YYNGEE. For the CDR3, the DNA is TGTGCCAGCTTAACCTACACTGTAGCCAAAAACATTCAGTACTTC. It specifies CASLTYTVAKNIQYF.

This chain connects TRBV28 to TRBJ1-5; D is ambiguous. The germline gives CDR1 MDHEN, CDR2 SYDVKM. The CDR3 extends over 12 amino acids. V was clipped by 5 bases and J by 6 bases, with 8 bases between them. The CDR3 region has the DNA TGTGCCAGCAGTCTAACGGGTCAGCCCCAGCATTTT. This codes for CASSLTGQPQHF.

This clone was seen repeatedly, ten times or more. The chain links TRBV27 to TRBJ1-5, with TRBD1 matching 10 bases. J lost 3 bases, V lost 6 bases, and 5 bases had no gene match. This CDR3 contains 15 residues. CDR1 is MNHEY and CDR2 is SMNVEV in the germline V gene (reference sequence). This CDR3 reads CASSPGQGVNQPQHF. The CDR3 DNA sequence: TGTGCCAGCAGCCCAGGACAGGGGGTCAATCAGCCCCAGCATTTT.

This clone was observed a handful of times. The V gene is TRBV19, the J gene TRBJ2-3, with D possibly matching TRBD1 (6 bases). This CDR3 spans 13 amino acids. Germline V lookup: CDR1 LNHDA, CDR2 SQIVND (reference sequence). The germline V and J ends were trimmed by 3 bases and 5 bases, with 9 bases remaining between them. The CDR3 loop is CASSIQGRDTQYF. Here the CDR3 DNA reads TGTGCCAGTAGTATCCAGGGGAGAGATACGCAGTATTTT.

This clone was observed a few times. The V and J genes are TRBV7-9 and TRBJ2-1; TRBD1 is a possible D gene (6 bases). The CDR3 consists of 18 residues. Germline assignment: CDR1 SEHNR and CDR2 FQNEAQ (reference sequence). Trimming stripped 5 bases from V and 2 bases from J, with 22 bases between. CDR3 coding DNA: TGTGCCAGCAGCCCACGGCCCCGTCAGGGGTCTGCCTACAATGAGCAGTTCTTC. Protein sequence: CASSPRPRQGSAYNEQFF.

The V call is TRBV6-5, the J call TRBJ2-1, with TRBD2 matching 7 bases. The CDR3 has 15 residues. Germline V gives CDR1 MNHEY, CDR2 SVGAGI. J gave up 2 bases and V 0 bases, and 1 base lay outside the gene matches. As DNA, the CDR3 is TGTGCCAGCAGTTACTCGAGCGGGACCTACAATGAGCAGTTCTTC. It translates to CASSYSSGTYNEQFF.

This clone was counted only a few times. V is TRBV5-1 and J is TRBJ1-2; D call uncertain. Trimming stripped 0 bases from V and 6 bases from J, with 9 bases between. CDR3 length equals 13 residues. Germline values: CDR1 SGHRS, CDR2 YFSETQ. The CDR3 here is CASSLEPAHGYTF. In DNA form, the CDR3 reads TGCGCCAGCAGCTTGGAGCCTGCCCATGGCTACACCTTC.

This clone has just one count. This chain uses TRBV6-1 with TRBJ1-1, with a tentative D call TRBD1 (6 bases). V was clipped by 10 bases and J by 2 bases, with 17 bases between them. Germline CDR1 is MNHNS and CDR2 is SASEGT. The CDR3 is 14 amino acids. The CDR3 protein is CATRGGRGNTEAFF. The DNA of the CDR3 is TGTGCCACAAGGGGGGGACGGGGAAACACTGAAGCTTTCTTT.

The genes are TRBV18 and TRBJ1-6; D remains unclear. CDR1 and CDR2 from the germline V gene are KGHSH and LQKENI. CDR3 length equals 14 residues. V lost 3 bases to trimming and J lost 0 bases, with 3 bases between them. CDR3: CASSPISYNSPLHF. The CDR3 region has the DNA TGTGCCAGCTCACCGATCTCCTATAATTCACCCCTCCACTTT. Using reference TRBV18 and TRBJ1-6 for the parts outside the CDR3, the full variable domain is NAGVMQNPRHLVRRRGQEARLRCSPMKGHSHVYWYRQLPEEGLKFMVYLQKENIIDESGMPKERFSAEFPKEGPSILRIQQVVRGDSAAYFCASSPISYNSPLHFGNGTRLTVT.

The CDR3 sequence: CASRRTGTYNEQFF. Written as DNA, the CDR3 is TGTGCCAGCAGACGGACAGGGACATACAATGAGCAGTTCTTC. The rearrangement uses TRBV27 and TRBJ2-1; 8 positions match TRBD1. The J segment lost 4 bases and the V segment lost 6 bases, leaving 5 bases of the junction unmatched. The CDR3 spans 14 residues. Germline V lookup: CDR1 MNHEY, CDR2 SMNVEV (reference sequence).

This chain connects TRBV19 to TRBJ2-5, with 7 bases aligning to TRBD2. The CDR3 has 14 residues. The trim removed 6 bases at V and 4 bases at J, leaving 8 bases unmatched. Germline CDR1 LNHDA, CDR2 SQIVND (reference sequence). The CDR3 nucleotides read TGTGCCAGTAGACAAGGGAGGGGTCGAGAGACCCAGTACTTC. Translation: CASRQGRGRETQYF.

The chain combines TRBV19 with TRBJ2-3; 11 nucleotides match TRBD2. The CDR3 is 17 amino acids. After removal of 10 bases from V and 5 bases from J, the junction contained 17 bases not matched to a gene. Germline lookup yields CDR1 LNHDA and CDR2 SQIVND (reference sequence). CDR3 sequence reads: CATSRPPLAGGVDTQYF. The CDR3 DNA reads as TGTGCCACTTCCAGGCCACCCCTAGCGGGAGGTGTAGATACGCAGTATTTT.

This chain joins TRBV7-2 and TRBJ2-5; TRBD2 aligns across 8 bases. Germline V gene sequence: CDR1 SGHTA, CDR2 FQGNSA. CDR3 length: 14 residues. V dropped 5 bases and J dropped 3; count of bases not matched to a gene: 5. The CDR3 protein is CASSHSGNKETQYF. The CDR3 bases are TGTGCCAGCAGCCATAGCGGGAACAAAGAGACCCAGTACTTC.

This clone was seen only a few times. The rearrangement uses TRBV28 and TRBJ2-7; D gene ambiguous. The CDR3 sequence is 12 residues long. Germline V gene data show CDR1 as MDHEN and CDR2 as SYDVKM. V was cut by 6 bases and J by 4 bases, with 10 bases left in between. The CDR3 region has the DNA TGTGCCAGCAGCGACCAGAGATACGAGCAGTACTTC. It is translated as CASSDQRYEQYF.

The V call is TRBV6-1, the J call TRBJ1-1, with D maybe TRBD1 (5 bases). Germline CDR1 reads MNHNS; CDR2 reads SASEGT. CDR3 length: 10 residues. Trimming removed 10 bases at V and 11 bases at J, with 14 bases between. CDR3 sequence: CATMDIWAFF. In nucleotides, the CDR3 is TGTGCCACCATGGACATCTGGGCTTTCTTT.

This clone was recorded at least ten times. V and J are TRBV11-2 and TRBJ2-3, with unresolved D. V was shortened by 4 bases and J by 8 bases, with 22 bases between the two germline ends. The CDR3 covers 16 residues. CDR1 and CDR2 (germline): SGHAT, FQNNGV. This CDR3 reads CASSSRLESTPGTQYF. In DNA form, the CDR3 reads TGTGCCAGCAGCTCCCGCTTGGAGTCCACCCCGGGTACGCAGTATTTT.

V usage is TRBV5-4 and J usage is TRBJ2-6, with D possibly TRBD1 on 6 matching bases. The CDR3 runs 17 residues. Germline CDR1 SGHNT, CDR2 YYREEE (reference sequence). The V end was cut by 4 bases, the J end by 0 bases, with 14 bases between. The CDR3 spells CASSPQGGDSGANVLTF. In DNA form, the CDR3 reads TGTGCCAGCAGCCCACAAGGGGGAGACTCTGGGGCCAACGTCCTGACTTTC.